The sequence of this T cell receptor beta chain was determined in a study of cytomegalovirus exposure and HLA in healthy donors. About the research overall: The 90 to 150 validation repertoires were produced on the same platform as the roughly 690 repertoires of the first cohort. This was reported in a later analysis. Study-wide results and caveats: Many donors carried some public TCRs, although rarity characterized most TCR sequences. CMV antigen specificity was confirmed in vitro for a few CMV-associated chains. Cytomegalovirus association was assigned to 150 to 200 TCR beta chains.

The V end was cut by 3 bases, the J end by 5 bases, with 10 bases between. Germline CDR1 MGHDK, CDR2 SYGVNS. The CDR3 loop spans 13 amino acids. Clones were sequenced by immunoSEQ multiplex PCR, and TCRdb holds only the in-frame ones, with some missing. The table shows 220,000 or so clones, with roughly 84% occurring only once. In the case of this clone: Its antigen is not known.

The sequence came from a young woman in good health and CMV-seropositive. The V gene is TRBV25-1, the J gene TRBJ2-5, with no clear D. The specimen sequenced was PBMCs. The CDR3 region is CASSDARVETQYF. CDR3 bases: TGTGCCAGCAGTGACGCAAGAGTGGAGACCCAGTACTTC.